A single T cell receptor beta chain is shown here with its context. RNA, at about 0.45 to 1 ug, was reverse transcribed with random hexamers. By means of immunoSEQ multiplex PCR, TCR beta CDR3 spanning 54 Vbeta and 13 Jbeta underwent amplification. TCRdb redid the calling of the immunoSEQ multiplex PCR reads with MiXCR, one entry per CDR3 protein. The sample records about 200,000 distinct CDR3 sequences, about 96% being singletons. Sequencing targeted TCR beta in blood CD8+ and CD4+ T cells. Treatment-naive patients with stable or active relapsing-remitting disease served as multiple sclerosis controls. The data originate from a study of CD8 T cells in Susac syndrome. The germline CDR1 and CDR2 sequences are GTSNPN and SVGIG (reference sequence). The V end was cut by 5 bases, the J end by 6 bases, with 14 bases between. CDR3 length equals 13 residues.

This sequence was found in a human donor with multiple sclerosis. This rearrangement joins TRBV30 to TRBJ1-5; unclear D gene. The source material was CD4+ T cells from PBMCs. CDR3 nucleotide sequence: TGTGCCTGGGAAGAGGGTGGTGGTCAGCCCCAGCATTTT. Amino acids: CAWEEGGGQPQHF.